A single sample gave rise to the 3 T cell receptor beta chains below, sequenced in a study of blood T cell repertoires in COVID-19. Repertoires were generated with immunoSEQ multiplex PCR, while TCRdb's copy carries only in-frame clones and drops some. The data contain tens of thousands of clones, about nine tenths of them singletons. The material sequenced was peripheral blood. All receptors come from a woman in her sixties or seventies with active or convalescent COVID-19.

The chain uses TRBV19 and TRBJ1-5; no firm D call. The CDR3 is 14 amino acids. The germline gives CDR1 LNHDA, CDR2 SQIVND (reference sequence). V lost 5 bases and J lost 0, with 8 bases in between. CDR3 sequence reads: CASSPPYSNQPQHF. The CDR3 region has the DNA TGTGCCAGTAGTCCCCCTTATAGCAATCAGCCCCAGCATTTT.

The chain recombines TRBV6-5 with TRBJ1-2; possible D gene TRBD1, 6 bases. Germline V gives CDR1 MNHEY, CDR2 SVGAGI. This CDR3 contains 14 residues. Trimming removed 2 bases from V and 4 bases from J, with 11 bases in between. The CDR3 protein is CASSYRDTLYGYTF. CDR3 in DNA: TGTGCCAGCAGTTACCGGGACACACTCTATGGCTACACCTTC.

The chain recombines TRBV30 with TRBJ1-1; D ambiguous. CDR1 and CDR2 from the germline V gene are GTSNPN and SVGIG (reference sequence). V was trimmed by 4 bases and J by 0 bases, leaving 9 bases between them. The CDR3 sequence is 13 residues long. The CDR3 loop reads CAWKQALNTEAFF. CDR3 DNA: TGTGCCTGGAAGCAGGCCTTGAACACTGAAGCTTTCTTT.